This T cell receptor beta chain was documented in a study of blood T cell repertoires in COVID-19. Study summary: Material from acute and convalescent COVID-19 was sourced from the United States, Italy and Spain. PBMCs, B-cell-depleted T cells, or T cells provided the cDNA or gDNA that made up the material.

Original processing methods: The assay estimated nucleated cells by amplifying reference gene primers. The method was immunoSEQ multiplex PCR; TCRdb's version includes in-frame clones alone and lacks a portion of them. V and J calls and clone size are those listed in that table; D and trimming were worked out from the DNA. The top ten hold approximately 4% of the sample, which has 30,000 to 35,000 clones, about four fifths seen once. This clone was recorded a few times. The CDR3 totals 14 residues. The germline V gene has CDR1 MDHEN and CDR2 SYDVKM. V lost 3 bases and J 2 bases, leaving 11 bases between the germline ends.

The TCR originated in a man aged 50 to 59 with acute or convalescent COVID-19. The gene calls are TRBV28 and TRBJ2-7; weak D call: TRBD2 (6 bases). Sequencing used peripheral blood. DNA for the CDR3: TGTGCCAGCAGTTTCCGGGGGAGTGCCTACGAGCAGTACTTC. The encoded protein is CASSFRGSAYEQYF.